This record covers a single T cell receptor (beta chain). Its antigen is unidentified. CDR1 MDHEN and CDR2 SYDVKM come from the germline V gene. The V gene end was trimmed by 6 bases and the J gene end by 5 bases; junction bases not matched to a gene: 13. The CDR3 loop spans 16 amino acids. Primers for the PCR totalled 60 Vbeta and 13 Jbeta. Method: immunoSEQ multiplex PCR; TCRdb's copy keeps in-frame clones and lacks some. The sample records some 100,000 clones, roughly 80% being singletons. This sample was included in a study of cytomegalovirus exposure and HLA in healthy donors. General study points: Fewer than 20,000 TCR beta sequences were associated with HLA alleles at 0.05 false discovery rate in a later analysis. Reportedly, cytomegalovirus status was diagnosed with high sensitivity and specificity. The authors later found most CMV-associated TCR beta chains appeared HLA-restricted.

The clonotype originates from a girl aged 2 to 9 in good health and CMV-seropositive. Specimen: PBMCs. V usage is TRBV28 and J usage is TRBJ2-5; 9 bases agree with TRBD2. In nucleotides, the CDR3 is TGTGCCAGCAGCCCGTCGGGCGGGGGGGCGCGGGAGACCCAGTACTTC. Translation: CASSPSGGGARETQYF.